This TCR beta chain was profiled in a study of T-cell memory formation after mild COVID-19. Findings and limits, study-wide: Chiefly within CM and EM were the contracting CD4+ clones; CD8+ ones were within EMRA. Clones from the second wave (peaking day 37) had unconfirmed SARS-CoV-2 specificity.

This clonotype was seen many times. Its antigen is undetermined. Germline V CDR1 and CDR2: MNHEY, SVGAGI. The CDR3 runs to 14 residues. Trimming at V came to 8 bases and at J to 4 bases, leaving 8 bases not matched to a gene. TCRdb re-called the 5' RACE reads through MiXCR, storing one row per CDR3 protein. The profile shows more than 250,000 distinct CDR3 sequences, 16% of them singletons. Source material: PBMCs or a T cell subset sorted from them (not recorded which). This chain joins TRBV6-5 and TRBJ1-3, with 7 bases matching TRBD1. The TCR comes from a man aged 18 to 35 who had mild COVID-19 (a few samples of this study predate the infection). Cell type and time point are not known. Written as DNA, the CDR3 is TGTGCCAGCCAACAGGGGCTCGGGGGAAACACCATATATTTT. Protein: CASQQGLGGNTIYF.